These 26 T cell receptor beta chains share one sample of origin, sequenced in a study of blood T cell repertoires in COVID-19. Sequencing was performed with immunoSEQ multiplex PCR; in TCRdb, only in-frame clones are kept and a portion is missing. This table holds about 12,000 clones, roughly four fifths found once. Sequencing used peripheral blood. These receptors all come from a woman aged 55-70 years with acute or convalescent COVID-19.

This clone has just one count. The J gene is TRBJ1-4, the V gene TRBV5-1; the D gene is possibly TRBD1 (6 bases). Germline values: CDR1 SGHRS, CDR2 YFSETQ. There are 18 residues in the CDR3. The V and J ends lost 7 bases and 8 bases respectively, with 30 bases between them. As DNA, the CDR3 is TGCGCCAGCCGTATCGACCCCCTCGCCACAGGGTTGTTAGAAAAACTGTTTTTT. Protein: CASRIDPLATGLLEKLFF.

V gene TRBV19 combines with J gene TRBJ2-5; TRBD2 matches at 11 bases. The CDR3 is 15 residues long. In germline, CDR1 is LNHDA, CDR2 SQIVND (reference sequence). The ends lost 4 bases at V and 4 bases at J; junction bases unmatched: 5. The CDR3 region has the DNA TGTGCCAGTAGTACGCTAGCGGGGGGAGGAGAGACCCAGTACTTC. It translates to CASSTLAGGGETQYF.

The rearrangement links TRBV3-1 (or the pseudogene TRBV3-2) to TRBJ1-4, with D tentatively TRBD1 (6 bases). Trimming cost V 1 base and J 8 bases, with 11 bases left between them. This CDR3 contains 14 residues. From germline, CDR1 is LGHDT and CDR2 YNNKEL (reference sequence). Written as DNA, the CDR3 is TGTGCCAGCAGCCAAGTACAGGGCGCCGAAAAACTGTTTTTT. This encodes CASSQVQGAEKLFF.

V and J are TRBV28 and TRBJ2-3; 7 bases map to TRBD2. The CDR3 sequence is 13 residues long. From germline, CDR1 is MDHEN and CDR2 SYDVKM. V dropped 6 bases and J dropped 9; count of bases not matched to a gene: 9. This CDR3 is CASSPRAGKTQYF. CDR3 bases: TGTGCCAGCAGCCCCCGAGCGGGGAAAACGCAGTATTTT.

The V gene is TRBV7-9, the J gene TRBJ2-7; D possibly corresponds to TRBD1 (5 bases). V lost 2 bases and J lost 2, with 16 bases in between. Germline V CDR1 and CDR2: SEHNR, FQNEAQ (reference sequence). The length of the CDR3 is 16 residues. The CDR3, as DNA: TGTGCCAGCAGCTTATTGACAGTCGTGGGTCCCTACGAGCAGTACTTC. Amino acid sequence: CASSLLTVVGPYEQYF.

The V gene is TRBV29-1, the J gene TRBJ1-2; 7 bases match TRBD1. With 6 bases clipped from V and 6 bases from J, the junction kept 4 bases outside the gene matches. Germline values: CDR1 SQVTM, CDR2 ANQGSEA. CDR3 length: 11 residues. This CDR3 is CSVYDRDGYTF. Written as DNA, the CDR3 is TGCAGCGTCTATGACAGGGATGGCTACACCTTC.

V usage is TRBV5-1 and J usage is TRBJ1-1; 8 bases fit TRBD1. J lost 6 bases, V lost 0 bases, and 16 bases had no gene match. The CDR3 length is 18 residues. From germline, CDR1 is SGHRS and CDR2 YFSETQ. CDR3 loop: CASSLGGNARTGRSEAFF. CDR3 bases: TGCGCCAGCAGCTTGGGAGGTAACGCCCGGACAGGGCGGTCTGAAGCTTTCTTT.

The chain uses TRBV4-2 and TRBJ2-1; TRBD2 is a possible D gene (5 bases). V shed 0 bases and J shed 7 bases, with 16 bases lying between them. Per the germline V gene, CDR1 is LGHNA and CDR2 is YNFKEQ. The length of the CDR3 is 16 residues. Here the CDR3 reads CASSQDWRTRQNEQFF. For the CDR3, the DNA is TGTGCCAGCAGCCAAGATTGGAGGACCCGTCAGAATGAGCAGTTCTTC.

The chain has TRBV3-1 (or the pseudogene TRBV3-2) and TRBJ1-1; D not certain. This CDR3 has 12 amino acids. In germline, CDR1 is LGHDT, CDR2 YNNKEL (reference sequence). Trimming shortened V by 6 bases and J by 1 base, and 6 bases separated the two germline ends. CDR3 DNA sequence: TGTGCCAGCAGGTCGTGGAACACTGAAGCTTTCTTT. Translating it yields CASRSWNTEAFF.

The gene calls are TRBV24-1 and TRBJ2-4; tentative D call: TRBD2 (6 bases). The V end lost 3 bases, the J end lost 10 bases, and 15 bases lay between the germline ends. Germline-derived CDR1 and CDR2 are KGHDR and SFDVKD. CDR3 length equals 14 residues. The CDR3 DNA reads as TGTGCCACCAGTGATCCGGGACTCGGAGGGATTCAGTACTTC. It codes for CATSDPGLGGIQYF.

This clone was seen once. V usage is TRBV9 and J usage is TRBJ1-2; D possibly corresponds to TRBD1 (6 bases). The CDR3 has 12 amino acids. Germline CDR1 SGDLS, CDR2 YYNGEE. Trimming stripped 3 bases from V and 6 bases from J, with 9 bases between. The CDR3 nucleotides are TGTGCCAGCAGCGCAGGGGTGAATGGCTACACCTTC. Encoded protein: CASSAGVNGYTF.

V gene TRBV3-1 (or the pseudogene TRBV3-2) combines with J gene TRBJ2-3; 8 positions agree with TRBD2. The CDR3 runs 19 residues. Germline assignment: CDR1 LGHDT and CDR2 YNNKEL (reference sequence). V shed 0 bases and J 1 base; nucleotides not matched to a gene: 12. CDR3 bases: TGTGCCAGCAGCCAAGACCTAGTTCGGACAGCGGGGGGCACAGATACGCAGTATTTT. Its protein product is CASSQDLVRTAGGTDTQYF.

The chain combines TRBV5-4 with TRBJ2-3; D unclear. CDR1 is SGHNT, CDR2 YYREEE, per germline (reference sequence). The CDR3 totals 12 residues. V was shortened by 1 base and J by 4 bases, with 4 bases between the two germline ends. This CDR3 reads CASSLRADTQYF. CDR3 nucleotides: TGTGCCAGCAGCTTGCGGGCAGATACGCAGTATTTT.

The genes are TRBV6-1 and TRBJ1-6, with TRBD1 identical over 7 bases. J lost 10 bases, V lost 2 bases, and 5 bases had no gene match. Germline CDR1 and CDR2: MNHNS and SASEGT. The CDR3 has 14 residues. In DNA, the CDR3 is TGTGCCAGCAGTGAATCAAGGGGGCCCTCACCCCTCCACTTT. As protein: CASSESRGPSPLHF.

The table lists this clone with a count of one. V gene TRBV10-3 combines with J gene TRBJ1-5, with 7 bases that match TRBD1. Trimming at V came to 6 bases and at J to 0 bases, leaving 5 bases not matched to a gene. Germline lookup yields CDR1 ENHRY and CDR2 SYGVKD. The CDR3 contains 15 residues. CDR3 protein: CAISRGSYSNQPQHF. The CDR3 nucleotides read TGTGCCATCAGCAGGGGGAGTTATAGCAATCAGCCCCAGCATTTT.

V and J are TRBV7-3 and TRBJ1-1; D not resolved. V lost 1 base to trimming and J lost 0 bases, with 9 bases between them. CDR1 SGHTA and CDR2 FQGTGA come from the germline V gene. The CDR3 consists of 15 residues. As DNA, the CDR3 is TGTGCCAGCAGCTTAAACCCGCTAATGAACACTGAAGCTTTCTTT. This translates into CASSLNPLMNTEAFF.

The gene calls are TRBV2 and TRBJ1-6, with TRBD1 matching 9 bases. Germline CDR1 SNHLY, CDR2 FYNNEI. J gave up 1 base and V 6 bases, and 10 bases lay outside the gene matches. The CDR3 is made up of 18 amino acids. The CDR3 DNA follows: TGTGCCAGCAGCTTGACAGGGGGAGTACGGTCCTATAATTCACCCCTCCACTTT. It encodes CASSLTGGVRSYNSPLHF.

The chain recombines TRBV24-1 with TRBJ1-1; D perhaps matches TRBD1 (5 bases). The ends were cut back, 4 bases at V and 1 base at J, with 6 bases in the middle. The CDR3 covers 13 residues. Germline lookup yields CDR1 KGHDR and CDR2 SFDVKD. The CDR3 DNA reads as TGTGCCACCAGTGAGGGGCCGAACACTGAAGCTTTCTTT. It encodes CATSEGPNTEAFF.

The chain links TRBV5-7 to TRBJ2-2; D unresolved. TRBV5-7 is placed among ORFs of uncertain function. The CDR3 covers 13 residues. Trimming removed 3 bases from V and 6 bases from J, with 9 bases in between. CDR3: CASSSNHPGELFF. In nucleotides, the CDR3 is TGTGCCAGCAGCTCTAACCACCCCGGGGAGCTGTTTTTT.

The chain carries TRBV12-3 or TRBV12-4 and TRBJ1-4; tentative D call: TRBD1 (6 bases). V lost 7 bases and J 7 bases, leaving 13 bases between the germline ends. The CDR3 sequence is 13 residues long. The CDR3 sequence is CASTEGGGEKLFF. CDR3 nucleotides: TGTGCCAGCACCGAGGGGGGGGGTGAAAAACTGTTTTTT.

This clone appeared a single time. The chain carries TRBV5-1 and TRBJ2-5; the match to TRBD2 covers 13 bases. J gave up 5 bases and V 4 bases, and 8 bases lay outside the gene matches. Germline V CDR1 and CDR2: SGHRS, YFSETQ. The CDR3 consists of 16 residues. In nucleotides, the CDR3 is TGCGCCAGCAGCCTTACTAGCGGGGGGGCCTTGGAGACCCAGTACTTC. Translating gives CASSLTSGGALETQYF.

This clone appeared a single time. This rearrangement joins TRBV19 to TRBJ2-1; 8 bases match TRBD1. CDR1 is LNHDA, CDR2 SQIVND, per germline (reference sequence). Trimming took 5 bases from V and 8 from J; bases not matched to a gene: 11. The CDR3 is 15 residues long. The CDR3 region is CASSPARQGFDEQFF. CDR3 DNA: TGTGCCAGTAGTCCGGCGCGACAGGGGTTTGATGAGCAGTTCTTC.

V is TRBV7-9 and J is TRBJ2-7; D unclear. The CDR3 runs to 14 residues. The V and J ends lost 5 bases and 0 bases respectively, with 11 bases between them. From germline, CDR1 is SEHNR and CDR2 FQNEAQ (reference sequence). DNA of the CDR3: TGTGCCAGCAGCCGTGGAGTAAGCTCCTACGAGCAGTACTTC. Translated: CASSRGVSSYEQYF.

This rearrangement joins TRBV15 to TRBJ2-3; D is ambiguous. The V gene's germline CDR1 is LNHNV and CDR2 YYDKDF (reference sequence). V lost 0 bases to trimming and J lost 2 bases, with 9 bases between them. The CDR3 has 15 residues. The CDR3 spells CATSRDVSITDTQYF. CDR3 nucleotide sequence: TGTGCCACCAGCAGAGATGTTAGTATCACAGATACGCAGTATTTT.

Written as DNA, the CDR3 is TGTGCCAGCAGCGACAGGGGAGGGAACACTGAAGCTTTCTTT. The encoded protein is CASSDRGGNTEAFF. V and J are TRBV28 and TRBJ1-1, with 8 bases identical to TRBD1. CDR1 is MDHEN, CDR2 SYDVKM, per germline. The CDR3 has 14 amino acids. V trimming: 6 bases; J trimming: 1 base; junction bases outside the gene matches: 4.

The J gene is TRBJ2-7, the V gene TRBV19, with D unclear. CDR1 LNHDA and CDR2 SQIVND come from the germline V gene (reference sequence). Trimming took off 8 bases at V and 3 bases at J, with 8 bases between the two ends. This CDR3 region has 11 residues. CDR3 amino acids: CASGSYYEQYF. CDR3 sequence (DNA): TGTGCCAGTGGCTCTTACTACGAGCAGTACTTC. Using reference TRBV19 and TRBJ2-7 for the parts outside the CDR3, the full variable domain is DGGITQSPKYLFRKEGQNVTLSCEQNLNHDAMYWYRQDPGQGLRLIYYSQIVNDFQKGDIAEGYSVSREKKESFPLTVTSAQKNPTAFYLCASGSYYEQYFGPGTRLTVT.